These 26 T cell receptor beta chains came from one sample sequenced in a study of blood T cell repertoires in COVID-19. The repertoire was sequenced with immunoSEQ multiplex PCR; TCRdb's copy has only in-frame clones and lacks some. Here the sample spans about 440,000 clones, approximately 90% being singletons. The sequenced sample was peripheral blood. Receptors originate from a woman between 50 and 59 years old with COVID-19, enrolled during active disease.

V is TRBV28 and J is TRBJ1-2, with unresolved D. Germline V gene sequence: CDR1 MDHEN, CDR2 SYDVKM. The CDR3 is 13 amino acids. The V and J ends lost 8 bases and 6 bases respectively, with 16 bases between them. The CDR3: CASHYSQMDGYTF. Here the CDR3 DNA reads TGTGCCAGCCACTACTCCCAGATGGATGGCTACACCTTC.

This clone was found once. The genes are TRBV7-3 and TRBJ2-2, with D maybe TRBD1 (6 bases). V lost 5 bases to trimming and J lost 7 bases, with 11 bases between them. The CDR3 has 13 amino acids. CDR1 and CDR2 (germline): SGHTA, FQGTGA. CDR3 nucleotide sequence: TGTGCCAGCAGCCCTACAGGGTTCGGGGAGCTGTTTTTT. This translates into CASSPTGFGELFF.

The chain has TRBV5-5 and TRBJ1-5; 7 bases map to TRBD1. Germline V gene sequence: CDR1 SGHKS, CDR2 YYEKEE (reference sequence). After removal of 4 bases from V and 0 bases from J, the junction contained 16 bases not matched to a gene. CDR3 length equals 19 residues. CDR3 sequence: CASSPWGTASGYSNQPQHF. The CDR3 coding sequence is TGTGCCAGCAGCCCCTGGGGGACAGCAAGTGGCTATAGCAATCAGCCCCAGCATTTT.

This chain connects TRBV29-1 to TRBJ2-7; the D gene is possibly TRBD2 (7 bases). Germline V lookup: CDR1 SQVTM, CDR2 ANQGSEA. V was clipped by 5 bases and J by 1 base, with 15 bases between them. This CDR3 contains 14 residues. CDR3 nucleotide sequence: TGCAGCGTTCCAAGAGGGGGGGTATCCTACGAGCAGTACTTC. This gives the protein CSVPRGGVSYEQYF.

This rearrangement joins TRBV5-1 to TRBJ1-2, with 8 bases identical to TRBD1. The V segment lost 2 bases and the J segment 10 bases; nucleotides outside the gene matches: 10. Per germline, CDR1 SGHRS and CDR2 YFSETQ. The CDR3 is 14 amino acids. In DNA form, the CDR3 reads TGCGCCAGCAGCTTCGGACAGGGATTAGGCGACTACACCTTC. Protein: CASSFGQGLGDYTF.

This clone was picked up a small number of times. This chain links TRBV5-8 with TRBJ1-1; D may be TRBD1 (5 bases). The germline CDR1 and CDR2 sequences are SGHTS and YDEGEE. With 2 bases removed from V and 4 bases from J, the gap between germline ends came to 18 bases. This CDR3 contains 16 residues. The CDR3 sequence: CASSFGLTVITTEAFF. In DNA, the CDR3 is TGTGCCAGCAGCTTCGGTTTGACAGTGATTACCACTGAAGCTTTCTTT.

V is TRBV6-1 and J is TRBJ1-1, with D perhaps matching TRBD1 (5 bases). V lost 1 base and J 0 bases, leaving 15 bases between the germline ends. The CDR3 loop spans 17 amino acids. The V gene's germline CDR1 is MNHNS and CDR2 SASEGT. The CDR3 here is CASSEVRGWAVNTEAFF. CDR3 nucleotide sequence: TGTGCCAGCAGTGAAGTTAGGGGATGGGCCGTGAACACTGAAGCTTTCTTT.

The chain couples TRBV19 to TRBJ1-6; 9 bases are a match to TRBD1. The V gene's germline CDR1 is LNHDA and CDR2 SQIVND (reference sequence). V gave up 5 bases and J gave up 10 bases; unmatched junction bases: 12. This CDR3 is 16 amino acids long. CDR3 nucleotides: TGTGCCAGTAGTGTTCAACAGGGGGCCTACGGATCACCCCTCCACTTT. Its protein is CASSVQQGAYGSPLHF.

The CDR3 here is CASSQEWQSEAFF. The CDR3, as DNA: TGTGCCAGCAGCCAAGAGTGGCAGTCAGAAGCTTTCTTT. The chain recombines TRBV14 with TRBJ1-1; D is undetermined. Germline-derived CDR1 and CDR2 are SGHDN and FVKESK. The CDR3 consists of 13 residues. Trimming took 0 bases from V and 8 from J, leaving 10 bases between them.

Written as DNA, the CDR3 is TGTGCCAGCAGCTTAGCCCCGACAGGGGGCGTGGGTGGCTACACCTTC. This translates into CASSLAPTGGVGGYTF. The chain has TRBV11-2 and TRBJ1-2; 10 bases align to TRBD1. The CDR3 consists of 16 residues. The V and J ends lost 1 base and 7 bases, in that order; junction bases with no gene match: 9. Germline lookup yields CDR1 SGHAT and CDR2 FQNNGV.

The J gene is TRBJ2-1, the V gene TRBV24-1, with 8 nucleotides matching TRBD1. V gave up 4 bases and J gave up 6 bases; unmatched junction bases: 7. There are 15 residues in the CDR3. CDR1 and CDR2 from the germline V gene are KGHDR and SFDVKD. The CDR3 sequence is CATSEGQGFGNEQFF. CDR3 in DNA: TGTGCCACCAGTGAAGGACAGGGTTTTGGCAATGAGCAGTTCTTC.

The chain joins TRBV28 to TRBJ2-7; TRBD1 is a possible D gene (6 bases). CDR1 is MDHEN and CDR2 is SYDVKM in the germline V gene. V was cut by 6 bases and J by 6 bases, with 12 bases left in between. The CDR3 contains 12 residues. CDR3 sequence (DNA): TGTGCCAGCAGGGGCACAGGGACCGAGCAGTACTTC. Protein: CASRGTGTEQYF.

V usage is TRBV28 and J usage is TRBJ2-7, with 9 bases aligning to TRBD1. Trimming removed 5 bases from V and 2 bases from J; junction bases left unmatched: 4. Per the germline V gene, CDR1 is MDHEN and CDR2 is SYDVKM. The CDR3 is 14 residues long. CDR3 sequence reads: CASSLTGGTYEQYF. The CDR3, as DNA: TGTGCCAGCAGTCTGACAGGGGGTACCTACGAGCAGTACTTC.

This clone was detected once. The chain combines TRBV3-1 (or the pseudogene TRBV3-2) with TRBJ2-1; perhaps TRBD2 as D (5 bases). V gave up 0 bases and J gave up 6 bases, with 15 bases separating them. This CDR3 region has 16 residues. CDR1 and CDR2 (germline): LGHDT, YNNKEL (reference sequence). The CDR3 is CASSQEAAGGSNEQFF. The CDR3 region has the DNA TGTGCCAGCAGCCAAGAGGCGGCGGGCGGAAGCAATGAGCAGTTCTTC.

The table lists this clone with a count of one. The chain has TRBV5-6 and TRBJ1-5, with 10 bases lining up with TRBD1. Germline V CDR1 and CDR2: SGHDT, YYEEEE. Losses at the gene ends were 5 bases for V and 4 bases for J; bases not matched to a gene: 9. CDR3 length equals 16 residues. CDR3 DNA: TGTGCCAGCAGTTCCGCGGGACAGGGGTGGAATCAGCCCCAGCATTTT. It translates to CASSSAGQGWNQPQHF.

This sequence joins TRBV30 and TRBJ2-3; D is uncertain. The CDR3 length is 13 residues. Germline CDR1 reads GTSNPN; CDR2 reads SVGIG (reference sequence). With 0 bases removed from V and 4 bases from J, the gap between germline ends came to 8 bases. CDR3 protein: CAWSVLTADTQYF. Here the CDR3 DNA reads TGTGCCTGGAGTGTACTGACTGCAGATACGCAGTATTTT.

V is TRBV19 and J is TRBJ1-2; 9 positions agree with TRBD1. The V segment lost 7 bases and the J segment 8 bases; nucleotides outside the gene matches: 5. Germline-derived CDR1 and CDR2 are LNHDA and SQIVND (reference sequence). The CDR3 totals 12 residues. The CDR3 here is CASKDRGGGYTF. CDR3 coding DNA: TGTGCCAGTAAAGACAGGGGGGGCGGCTACACCTTC.

This chain uses TRBV7-8 with TRBJ1-1; tentatively, D is TRBD1 (5 bases). Germline-derived CDR1 and CDR2 are SGHVS and FQNEAQ. V lost 0 bases, J lost 10 bases, and 9 bases lay in between. The CDR3 sequence is 12 residues long. The DNA of the CDR3 is TGTGCCAGCAGCTTAGCCGCCCAGGGAGCTTTCTTT. Translating it yields CASSLAAQGAFF.

The chain combines TRBV7-9 with TRBJ2-3; TRBD2 might be the D (6 bases). Germline lookup yields CDR1 SEHNR and CDR2 FQNEAQ (reference sequence). The CDR3 loop spans 17 amino acids. Trimming removed 4 bases at V and 3 bases at J, with 20 bases between. The CDR3 DNA is TGTGCCAGCAGCTCGAGTACCGGCGGGGCGACGACAGATACGCAGTATTTT. This sequence encodes CASSSSTGGATTDTQYF.

The J gene is TRBJ1-3, the V gene TRBV6-5; D is possibly TRBD1 (5 bases). This CDR3 has 14 amino acids. The germline V gene encodes CDR1 MNHEY and CDR2 SVGAGI. V lost 7 bases and J lost 0, with 10 bases in between. This CDR3 reads CASINRFSGNTIYF. The CDR3 DNA reads TGTGCCAGCATCAACAGGTTCTCTGGAAACACCATATATTTT.

The DNA for the CDR3 is TGTGCCAGCAGTTTAACAGGGGACTATGGCTACACCTTC. Its protein is CASSLTGDYGYTF. This chain links TRBV27 with TRBJ1-2, with TRBD1 identical over 7 bases. Germline loops: CDR1 MNHEY, CDR2 SMNVEV (reference sequence). After removal of 2 bases from V and 3 bases from J, the junction contained 0 bases not matched to a gene. The CDR3 has 13 residues.

The chain joins TRBV18 to TRBJ2-7, with D hard to call. With 6 bases removed from V and 5 bases from J, the gap between germline ends came to 11 bases. The CDR3 sequence is 12 residues long. In germline, CDR1 is KGHSH, CDR2 LQKENI. The chain's CDR3 is CASSQDNNEQYF. The CDR3 DNA sequence: TGTGCCAGCTCTCAGGATAATAACGAGCAGTACTTC.

The V gene is TRBV6-5, the J gene TRBJ1-1; the D gene is possibly TRBD1 (5 bases). Germline CDR1 is MNHEY and CDR2 is SVGAGI. The CDR3 runs 16 residues. The ends were cut back, 0 bases at V and 8 bases at J, with 19 bases in the middle. Here the CDR3 reads CASSYSSYGRGEEAFF. For the CDR3, the DNA is TGTGCCAGCAGTTACTCCTCATACGGAAGGGGCGAGGAAGCTTTCTTT.

The CDR3 reads CASSEAGRRTGELFF. The CDR3 DNA sequence: TGTGCCAGCAGTGAAGCGGGCAGACGGACCGGGGAGCTGTTTTTT. V is TRBV6-1 and J is TRBJ2-2, with D unresolved. V was clipped by 0 bases and J by 5 bases, with 10 bases between them. The CDR3 totals 15 residues. Per germline, CDR1 MNHNS and CDR2 SASEGT.

The V and J genes are TRBV9 and TRBJ1-2, with unresolved D. From germline, CDR1 is SGDLS and CDR2 YYNGEE. The CDR3 has 17 amino acids. Trimming removed 1 base at V and 2 bases at J, with 18 bases between. Here the CDR3 reads CASSVFPGRSQNYGYTF. The CDR3 region has the DNA TGTGCCAGCAGCGTATTTCCCGGTCGGAGTCAAAACTATGGCTACACCTTC.

The J gene is TRBJ2-1, the V gene TRBV11-3; 10 bases are shared with TRBD1. J gave up 8 bases and V 5 bases, and 3 bases lay outside the gene matches. The CDR3 has 13 residues. Looked up from germline, CDR1 is SGHNT and CDR2 is YENEEA. As DNA, the CDR3 is TGTGCCAGCAGCATGACAGGGGGCCATGAGCAGTTCTTC. Amino acids: CASSMTGGHEQFF.